The text below deals with one T cell receptor (beta chain). What it binds is not known. Amplification used 60 Vbeta primers and 13 Jbeta primers. Methods used by the authors: A later analysis tallied some 84 million unique TCR beta chains, around 12 million of them shared. Method: immunoSEQ multiplex PCR; TCRdb's copy keeps in-frame clones and lacks some. V, J and clone size are taken as reported in that table, and D and trimming were inferred from the DNA itself. The sample holds about 110,000 clones, over 65% seen once. The sample comes from a study of cytomegalovirus exposure and HLA in healthy donors. Findings of the study overall: Previous analysis showed most TCR beta V segments were productive about 90% or about 30% of the time. Researchers counted approximately 160 TCR beta chains as cytomegalovirus-associated.

The V gene's germline CDR1 is LGHNA and CDR2 YSLEER. The CDR3 consists of 16 residues. V was clipped by 4 bases and J by 5 bases; unmatched bases: 8. The specimen sequenced was PBMCs. This clonotype originated in a man in his forties or fifties in good health and CMV-seropositive. The chain uses TRBV4-3 and TRBJ2-3; 11 bases fit TRBD1. The CDR3 DNA follows: TGCGCCAGCAGCCTACTACCGGGACAGGGGGGAGATACGCAGTATTTT. Translating it yields CASSLLPGQGGDTQYF.